These 20 T cell receptor beta chains came from one sample sequenced in a study of shared clonotypes between healthy human individuals. TCRdb's copy holds only in-frame clones and misses some; the assay was immunoSEQ multiplex PCR. The profile shows millions of clones, more than 80% of them singletons. The sample taken for sequencing was naive CD4+ T cells sorted from blood. Subset: CD45RA+ positively selected. The source is a man between 18 and 35 years old in good health.

The V gene is TRBV5-6, the J gene TRBJ1-1; D remains unclear. Germline loops: CDR1 SGHDT, CDR2 YYEEEE. This CDR3 region has 14 residues. V lost 1 base, J lost 4 bases, and 11 bases lay in between. The CDR3 nucleotides read TGTGCCAGCAGCTTGAATAGGGTGGTCACTGAAGCTTTCTTT. Translation gives CASSLNRVVTEAFF.

The chain joins TRBV6-1 to TRBJ1-2; 11 bases match TRBD1. Germline CDR1 reads MNHNS; CDR2 reads SASEGT. CDR3 length: 14 residues. The junction had 4 bases not matched to a gene; V was cut back by 6 bases and J by 4 bases. The CDR3 loop reads CASRRDRGSYGYTF. The CDR3 DNA follows: TGTGCCAGCAGAAGGGACAGGGGGTCCTATGGCTACACCTTC.

On this clone itself: The sample carries other DNA sequences with the same CDR3. The chain links TRBV30 to TRBJ1-1; no firm D call. Germline V gives CDR1 GTSNPN, CDR2 SVGIG (reference sequence). This CDR3 contains 13 residues. Trimming stripped 0 bases from V and 2 bases from J, with 7 bases between. This CDR3 is CAWSVALNTEAFF. Here the CDR3 DNA reads TGTGCCTGGAGTGTAGCTCTAAACACTGAAGCTTTCTTT.

V is TRBV5-5 and J is TRBJ2-3; 10 nucleotides line up with TRBD2. V lost 1 base, J lost 4 bases, and 0 bases stayed unmatched. The germline V gene has CDR1 SGHKS and CDR2 YYEKEE (reference sequence). The CDR3 sequence is 14 residues long. As DNA, the CDR3 is TGTGCCAGCAGCTTGACTAGCGGGGCAGATACGCAGTATTTT. It translates to CASSLTSGADTQYF.

This chain uses TRBV18 with TRBJ2-3, with D uncertain. The V and J ends lost 2 bases and 5 bases respectively, with 8 bases between them. CDR3 size: 13 residues. Germline CDR1 and CDR2: KGHSH and LQKENI. CDR3 loop: CASSPLTVDTQYF. In DNA, the CDR3 is TGTGCCAGCTCACCATTGACGGTAGATACGCAGTATTTT.

The gene calls are TRBV11-2 and TRBJ1-6; 8 bases fit TRBD1. The germline V gene has CDR1 SGHAT and CDR2 FQNNGV. With 5 bases clipped from V and 9 bases from J, the junction kept 9 bases outside the gene matches. The CDR3 length is 15 residues. CDR3 in DNA: TGTGCCAGCAGCCCGGACAGGGTCTCAAGTTCACCCCTCCACTTT. Translated: CASSPDRVSSSPLHF.

The V and J genes are TRBV9 and TRBJ1-2; D perhaps matches TRBD1 (5 bases). CDR3 length: 15 residues. Germline CDR1 is SGDLS and CDR2 is YYNGEE. V shed 3 bases and J shed 4 bases, with 16 bases lying between them. CDR3 in DNA: TGTGCCAGCAGCGGGGGACGGGAATATCTCTATGGCTACACCTTC. It encodes CASSGGREYLYGYTF.

V and J are TRBV27 and TRBJ2-1; 9 positions match TRBD1. CDR3 length equals 16 residues. The germline CDR1 and CDR2 sequences are MNHEY and SMNVEV (reference sequence). V was clipped by 5 bases and J by 5 bases; unmatched bases: 10. This chain's CDR3 is CASSPWGDRVNNEQFF. CDR3 sequence (DNA): TGTGCCAGCAGTCCGTGGGGGGACAGGGTCAACAATGAGCAGTTCTTC.

V usage is TRBV11-2 and J usage is TRBJ1-2; D not resolved. Per germline, CDR1 SGHAT and CDR2 FQNNGV. V was cut by 1 base and J by 14 bases, with 20 bases left in between. The CDR3 loop spans 14 amino acids. The CDR3 DNA reads TGTGCCAGCAGCTTAGTAATCGGGTTGTCCGGGAGTACCTTC. Translation: CASSLVIGLSGSTF.

The genes are TRBV5-1 and TRBJ2-1, with unresolved D. V dropped 0 bases and J dropped 4 bases, with 8 bases sitting between them. Germline CDR1 is SGHRS and CDR2 is YFSETQ. This CDR3 region has 14 residues. The CDR3 bases are TGCGCCAGCAGCTTGGAGGGTCAATACAATGAGCAGTTCTTC. Encoded protein: CASSLEGQYNEQFF.

This chain uses TRBV5-1 with TRBJ1-4; D uncertain. V lost 0 bases, J lost 10 bases, and 13 bases lay in between. This CDR3 contains 14 residues. Per germline, CDR1 SGHRS and CDR2 YFSETQ. The CDR3 spells CASSLVSKEGKLFF. Here the CDR3 DNA reads TGCGCCAGCAGCTTGGTGTCCAAGGAAGGAAAACTGTTTTTT.

The V call is TRBV18, the J call TRBJ1-1, with no clear D. V lost 3 bases to trimming and J lost 3 bases, with 11 bases between them. The CDR3 consists of 14 residues. Germline V gives CDR1 KGHSH, CDR2 LQKENI. CDR3 amino acids: CASSPLSLDTEAFF. CDR3 DNA sequence: TGTGCCAGCTCACCCCTTTCCCTGGACACTGAAGCTTTCTTT.

Note on this clone: Other DNA sequences in this specimen translate into the identical CDR3. The J gene is TRBJ1-6, the V gene TRBV5-1; a possible D gene is TRBD1 (5 bases). V was shortened by 0 bases and J by 7 bases, with 8 bases between the two germline ends. The CDR3 totals 14 residues. CDR1 is SGHRS and CDR2 is YFSETQ in the germline V gene. The chain's CDR3 is CASSLGDGNSPLHF. The CDR3 DNA is TGCGCCAGCAGCTTGGGGGACGGGAATTCACCCCTCCACTTT.

As for this clone: Other nucleotide sequences from this sample produce the same CDR3. The chain carries TRBV18 and TRBJ1-1; TRBD1 agrees at 7 bases. CDR1 KGHSH and CDR2 LQKENI come from the germline V gene. Unmatched junction bases numbered 1, after V lost 1 base and J lost 8 bases. This CDR3 is 12 amino acids long. CDR3 sequence reads: CASSPQDREAFF. CDR3 nucleotides: TGTGCCAGCTCACCACAGGACAGGGAAGCTTTCTTT.

The gene calls are TRBV19 and TRBJ1-1; 7 bases fit TRBD1. After removal of 2 bases from V and 2 bases from J, the junction contained 5 bases not matched to a gene. The V gene's germline CDR1 is LNHDA and CDR2 SQIVND (reference sequence). The CDR3 contains 15 residues. This chain's CDR3 is CASSINNRGNTEAFF. CDR3 nucleotide sequence: TGTGCCAGTAGTATAAATAACAGGGGTAACACTGAAGCTTTCTTT.

Written as DNA, the CDR3 is TGTGCCAGCAGATTTGCGACAGGGGGATTTGGCTACACCTTC. Translated, it gives CASRFATGGFGYTF. The rearrangement links TRBV5-4 to TRBJ1-2, with 9 bases lining up with TRBD1. Germline V CDR1 and CDR2: SGHNT, YYREEE (reference sequence). Trimming cost V 5 bases and J 7 bases; bases outside gene matches: 9. The CDR3 is 14 amino acids.

The CDR3 spells CASSTGGLAGISEQFF. CDR3 nucleotide sequence: TGTGCCAGCAGCACAGGCGGCCTAGCGGGGATTTCGGAGCAGTTCTTC. The rearrangement joins TRBV7-6 to TRBJ2-1; 9 nucleotides match TRBD2. The germline V gene encodes CDR1 SGHVS and CDR2 FNYEAQ. This CDR3 comprises 16 residues. Trimming cost V 5 bases and J 10 bases; bases outside gene matches: 15.

The chain uses TRBV6-1 and TRBJ1-1; perhaps TRBD1 as D (6 bases). Trimming shortened V by 4 bases and J by 7 bases, and 16 bases separated the two germline ends. The CDR3 length is 14 residues. Germline-derived CDR1 and CDR2 are MNHNS and SASEGT. In DNA, the CDR3 is TGTGCCAGCAGTGCGGCCCCGGGACACCATGAAGCTTTCTTT. Translated: CASSAAPGHHEAFF.

The chain has TRBV5-8 and TRBJ2-7; the match to TRBD2 covers 12 bases. The CDR3 runs 18 residues. The germline V gene encodes CDR1 SGHTS and CDR2 YDEGEE. Trimming removed 0 bases from V and 4 bases from J; junction bases left unmatched: 11. CDR3 loop: CASSLATGLAGRMYEQYF. CDR3 in DNA: TGTGCCAGCAGCTTGGCAACAGGACTAGCGGGAAGGATGTACGAGCAGTACTTC.

This chain links TRBV27 with TRBJ2-7; TRBD1 aligns across 7 bases. This CDR3 comprises 16 residues. The ends lost 7 bases at V and 2 bases at J; junction bases unmatched: 14. The germline CDR1 and CDR2 sequences are MNHEY and SMNVEV (reference sequence). The CDR3 region has the DNA TGTGCCAGCACCTTGACGGGACAGCCTGGGACCTACGAGCAGTACTTC. As protein: CASTLTGQPGTYEQYF.